The clone carrying this T cell receptor (beta chain) has ten or more counts. Its antigen is not identified. This sample was included in a study of blood T cells in healthy people across ages. Germline CDR1 LGHNA, CDR2 YNFKEQ. V lost 0 bases and J lost 5, with 14 bases in between. This CDR3 contains 15 residues. Study-wide results and limits: A roughly linear fall in TCR beta diversity per million T cells was seen with increasing age. PBMC samples, being unsorted, prevented any conclusive comparison of naive and antigen-experienced cells. Relative to aged donors, long-lived donors carried more naive CD4+ cells and displayed higher diversity.

Next came a second PCR, run for about 6 to 12 cycles, which used a sample-barcoded 5' primer along with a J-beta primer mix. TCRdb passed the 5' RACE reads through MiXCR, listing each CDR3 protein once. Here the sample spans about 730,000 distinct CDR3 sequences, approximately 43% being singletons. The clonotype originates from an older woman in good health. Sequenced input: blood. This rearrangement joins TRBV4-2 to TRBJ2-7; D gene unclear. The CDR3 here is CASSQDWGFGDEQYF. The CDR3 DNA reads TGTGCCAGCAGCCAAGATTGGGGATTTGGTGACGAGCAGTACTTC.